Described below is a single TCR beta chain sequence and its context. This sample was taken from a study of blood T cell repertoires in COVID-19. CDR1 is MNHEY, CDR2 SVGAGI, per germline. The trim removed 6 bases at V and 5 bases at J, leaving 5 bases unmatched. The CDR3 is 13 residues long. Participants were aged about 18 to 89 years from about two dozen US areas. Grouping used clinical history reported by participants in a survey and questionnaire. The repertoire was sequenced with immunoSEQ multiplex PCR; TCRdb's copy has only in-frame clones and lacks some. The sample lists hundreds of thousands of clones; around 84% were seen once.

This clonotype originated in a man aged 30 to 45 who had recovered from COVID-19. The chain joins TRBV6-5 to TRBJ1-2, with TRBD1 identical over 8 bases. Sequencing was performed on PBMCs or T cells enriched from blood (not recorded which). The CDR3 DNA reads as TGTGCCAGCAGCCCGGACAGGGAATATGGCTACACCTTC. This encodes CASSPDREYGYTF.